The 24 T cell receptor beta chains reported below all come from one sample, sequenced in a study of T cells in Graves' hyperthyroidism and ophthalmopathy. TCR beta CDR3 region amplification was performed from RNA transcripts. An initial round of RT-PCR targeting the TCR CDR3 relied on the HTBI primer set. One entry per CDR3 protein results from TCRdb running MiXCR on the multiplex PCR reads. This table has hundreds of thousands of distinct CDR3 sequences, about 20% appearing once. What was sequenced was blood. Source of these receptors: a man aged 30 to 45 with Graves' ophthalmopathy.

This sequence joins TRBV24-1 and TRBJ2-3, with 14 bases lining up with TRBD2. The V gene's germline CDR1 is KGHDR and CDR2 SFDVKD. J was trimmed by 2 bases and V by 7 bases; bases with no gene match: 13. CDR3 length: 19 amino acids. In nucleotides, the CDR3 is TGTGCCACCAGCTTCCCGGGACTAGCGGGAGTTGGATTCACAGATACGCAGTATTTT. Amino acids: CATSFPGLAGVGFTDTQYF.

This clonotype was seen a few times. J is TRBJ1-6 and V is TRBV20-1, with TRBD1 identical over 7 bases. V lost 0 bases to trimming and J lost 6 bases; unmatched junction nucleotides: 5. From germline, CDR1 is DFQATT and CDR2 SNEGSKA (reference sequence). The CDR3 totals 15 residues. The CDR3, as DNA: TGCAGTGCTAGAGAACCGGGACAGACTAATTCACCCCTCCACTTT. Protein sequence: CSAREPGQTNSPLHF.

This clonotype was recorded only once. A much larger clone differs by one base, so this may be a read error. The chain is built from TRBV12-3 or TRBV12-4 and TRBJ1-2; D unresolved. V gave up 6 bases and J gave up 3 bases, with 5 bases separating them. CDR3 length: 11 residues. CDR3 in DNA: TGTGCCAGCAGCGAGTACTATGGCTACACCTTC. It yields the protein CASSEYYGYTF.

V gene TRBV11-2 combines with J gene TRBJ2-5; 8 bases line up with TRBD1. V gave up 6 bases and J gave up 4 bases; unmatched junction bases: 10. Germline assignment: CDR1 SGHAT and CDR2 FQNNGV. The CDR3 has 15 residues. CDR3 in amino acids: CASSRITGGTETQYF. CDR3 sequence (DNA): TGTGCCAGCAGTCGCATTACAGGGGGGACAGAGACCCAGTACTTC.

The V and J genes are TRBV6-5 and TRBJ1-1; TRBD1 agrees at 7 bases. V trimming: 0 bases; J trimming: 10 bases; junction bases outside the gene matches: 11. This CDR3 has 15 amino acids. Germline CDR1 MNHEY, CDR2 SVGAGI. The CDR3 reads CASSYSLAGQAGAFF. CDR3 bases: TGTGCCAGCAGTTACTCCTTGGCCGGACAGGCGGGAGCTTTCTTT.

The rearrangement joins TRBV27 to TRBJ2-7, with TRBD1 matching 10 bases. The CDR3 extends over 14 amino acids. V shed 3 bases and J 4 bases; nucleotides not matched to a gene: 3. CDR1 is MNHEY, CDR2 SMNVEV, per germline (reference sequence). For the CDR3, the DNA is TGTGCCAGCAGTTTTGGGGACAGGGGTTACGAGCAGTACTTC. Protein sequence: CASSFGDRGYEQYF.

This clonotype was detected many times. The gene calls are TRBV9 and TRBJ1-1; TRBD1 matches at 10 bases. V shed 4 bases, J shed 1 base, and the junction held 16 bases outside the gene matches. The CDR3 sequence is 19 residues long. Germline V lookup: CDR1 SGDLS, CDR2 YYNGEE. The CDR3 bases are TGTGCCAGCAGCAATTCCGGGACAGGGGCCCTTTTAGAGAACACTGAAGCTTTCTTT. This encodes CASSNSGTGALLENTEAFF.

The V gene is TRBV20-1, the J gene TRBJ1-1; 10 bases are a match to TRBD1. Per germline, CDR1 DFQATT and CDR2 SNEGSKA (reference sequence). V dropped 6 bases and J dropped 2; count of bases not matched to a gene: 9. The CDR3 covers 15 residues. The CDR3 DNA is TGCAGTGCCCCTAGGCGACAGGGGGCCAACACTGAAGCTTTCTTT. It translates to CSAPRRQGANTEAFF.

This clonotype was observed many times. This chain links TRBV12-3 or TRBV12-4 with TRBJ1-1; D uncertain. V dropped 1 base and J dropped 8 bases, with 8 bases sitting between them. The CDR3 loop spans 12 amino acids. The CDR3 nucleotides read TGTGCCAGCAGTTTAGGGCCGGGCGAAGCTTTCTTT. Translating gives CASSLGPGEAFF.

The chain combines TRBV5-6 with TRBJ2-7, with 9 bases lining up with TRBD1. V shed 0 bases and J 6 bases; nucleotides not matched to a gene: 4. Germline CDR1 is SGHDT and CDR2 is YYEEEE. CDR3 length equals 14 residues. For the CDR3, the DNA is TGTGCCAGCAGCTTGGGGACAGGGGTACGCGAGCAGTACTTC. This codes for CASSLGTGVREQYF.

This clonotype was seen many times. The chain carries TRBV12-3 or TRBV12-4 and TRBJ2-1; 8 positions match TRBD2. V dropped 6 bases and J dropped 14; count of bases not matched to a gene: 12. This CDR3 has 13 residues. CDR3 protein: CASSLRSGLDEFF. CDR3 in DNA: TGTGCCAGCAGCCTCCGATCGGGACTAGACGAGTTCTTC.

This clonotype was seen at least ten times. The DNA is left out, because the CDR3 cannot be placed on it with certainty; the CDR3 is given as TCRdb lists it. The chain is built from TRBV28 and TRBJ2-2; no check of the table's D call, TRBD1, against the DNA was made. The CDR3 numbers 15 amino acids, ends counted. Germline V lookup: CDR1 MDHEN, CDR2 SYDVKM. The CDR3 here is CASILDRVNTGELFF.

This clonotype was seen only a few times. V and J are TRBV2 and TRBJ2-2, with 9 bases identical to TRBD2. Germline CDR1 is SNHLY and CDR2 is FYNNEI. Trimming cost V 6 bases and J 0 bases; bases outside gene matches: 11. The CDR3 loop spans 18 amino acids. The DNA for the CDR3 is TGTGCCAGCAGAAGACTAGAGCGGGGGGTCGCGAACACCGGGGAGCTGTTTTTT. Residues: CASRRLERGVANTGELFF.

This clonotype was seen a handful of times. The CDR3 DNA reads as TGTGCCAGTACCCTGGGGGGACAATCAGCCAAAAACATTCAGTACTTC. Protein product: CASTLGGQSAKNIQYF. V usage is TRBV19 and J usage is TRBJ2-4; D assignment may be TRBD1 or TRBD2 (6 bases each). V lost 7 bases and J lost 0, with 16 bases in between. The CDR3 length is 16 residues. The germline gives CDR1 LNHDA, CDR2 SQIVND (reference sequence).

The V and J genes are TRBV19 and TRBJ2-1, with 13 positions matching TRBD2. Germline V gene data show CDR1 as LNHDA and CDR2 as SQIVND (reference sequence). V shed 4 bases, J shed 7 bases, and the junction held 7 bases outside the gene matches. The CDR3 loop spans 16 amino acids. The CDR3 sequence is CASSTGGLAGSNEQFF. The DNA of the CDR3 is TGTGCCAGTAGTACCGGGGGACTAGCGGGATCGAATGAGCAGTTCTTC.

The chain joins TRBV4-1 to TRBJ2-1; D is uncertain. The CDR3 consists of 14 residues. V was shortened by 0 bases and J by 1 base, with 4 bases between the two germline ends. CDR1 and CDR2 (germline): MGHRA, YSYEKL. In DNA, the CDR3 is TGCGCCAGCAGCCAAGACGCATCCTACAATGAGCAGTTCTTC. This translates into CASSQDASYNEQFF.

This clonotype has just a few counts. The chain links TRBV7-2 to TRBJ2-3, with D possibly being TRBD2 (6 bases). This CDR3 has 15 residues. The ends were cut back, 7 bases at V and 2 bases at J, with 16 bases in the middle. The germline CDR1 and CDR2 sequences are SGHTA and FQGNSA. CDR3: CASTRGGSNTDTQYF. The CDR3 DNA follows: TGTGCCAGCACCCGGGGAGGTTCTAACACAGATACGCAGTATTTT.

This chain connects TRBV7-9 to TRBJ2-7, with TRBD2 matching over 9 bases. J gave up 8 bases and V 1 base, and 6 bases lay outside the gene matches. The CDR3 has 14 amino acids. Germline CDR1 reads SEHNR; CDR2 reads FQNEAQ (reference sequence). The CDR3 region has the DNA TGTGCCAGCAGCTTAGGCGGTAGCGGGAGACAGCAGTACTTC. Its translation is CASSLGGSGRQQYF.

V is TRBV11-2 and J is TRBJ2-1; D is perhaps TRBD1 (6 bases). Germline lookup yields CDR1 SGHAT and CDR2 FQNNGV. Trimming shortened V by 5 bases and J by 0 bases, and 17 bases separated the two germline ends. There are 17 residues in the CDR3. This CDR3 reads CASSHRLRGSSYNEQFF. The CDR3 nucleotides read TGTGCCAGCAGCCACCGGTTGAGGGGGAGCTCCTACAATGAGCAGTTCTTC.

The chain carries TRBV4-1 and TRBJ1-6, with D maybe TRBD1 (5 bases). V shed 2 bases and J shed 6 bases, with 14 bases lying between them. CDR1 is MGHRA and CDR2 is YSYEKL in the germline V gene. This CDR3 has 16 amino acids. Written as DNA, the CDR3 is TGCGCCAGCAGCCAACCCCGGGACGGGCTTAATTCACCCCTCCACTTT. It yields the protein CASSQPRDGLNSPLHF.

This clonotype was counted between two and nine times. A much larger clone is a single base away; this may be a read error. V and J are TRBV28 and TRBJ2-7, with unresolved D. The CDR3 is 13 residues long. Trimming removed 2 bases from V and 2 bases from J, with 7 bases in between. Germline CDR1 MDHEN, CDR2 SYDVKM. The CDR3: CASSLGWPYEQYF. The CDR3 DNA follows: TGTGCCAGCAGTTTAGGTTGGCCCTACGAGCAGTACTTC.

This clonotype was seen more than once but under ten times. V and J are TRBV7-3 and TRBJ2-7, with D unresolved. Germline V gene sequence: CDR1 SGHTA, CDR2 FQGTGA. This CDR3 region has 14 residues. V gave up 5 bases and J gave up 6 bases, with 17 bases separating them. The CDR3 is CASSPRGTSREQYF. CDR3 in DNA: TGTGCCAGCAGCCCGCGTGGCACCTCTCGCGAGCAGTACTTC.

This clonotype was observed at least ten times. The rearrangement joins TRBV20-1 to TRBJ2-1, with 7 bases that match TRBD2. Germline lookup yields CDR1 DFQATT and CDR2 SNEGSKA (reference sequence). V dropped 3 bases and J dropped 4; count of bases not matched to a gene: 9. This CDR3 has 15 residues. The CDR3 sequence: CSASHTGTTYNEQFF. Written as DNA, the CDR3 is TGCAGTGCTAGCCATACCGGGACTACATACAATGAGCAGTTCTTC.

This clonotype was counted at least ten times. The chain combines TRBV20-1 with TRBJ2-7, with a tentative D call TRBD2 (6 bases). Germline CDR1 and CDR2: DFQATT and SNEGSKA (reference sequence). The CDR3 is 14 amino acids. Trimming took off 3 bases at V and 2 bases at J, with 14 bases between the two ends. The CDR3 region is CSARTSSVPYEQYF. As DNA, the CDR3 is TGCAGTGCTAGGACGTCTAGCGTCCCCTACGAGCAGTACTTC.